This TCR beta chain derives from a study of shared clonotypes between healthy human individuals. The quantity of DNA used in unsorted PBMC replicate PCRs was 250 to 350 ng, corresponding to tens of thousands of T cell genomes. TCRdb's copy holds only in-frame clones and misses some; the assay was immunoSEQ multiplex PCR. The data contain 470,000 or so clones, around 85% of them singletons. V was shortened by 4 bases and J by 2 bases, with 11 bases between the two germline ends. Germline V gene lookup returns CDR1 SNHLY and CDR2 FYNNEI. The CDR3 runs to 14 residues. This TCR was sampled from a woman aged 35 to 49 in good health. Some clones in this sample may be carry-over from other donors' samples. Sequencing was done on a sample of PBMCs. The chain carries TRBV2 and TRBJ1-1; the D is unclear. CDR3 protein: CASSVEVGNTEAFF. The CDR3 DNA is TGTGCCAGCAGTGTGGAAGTGGGAAACACTGAAGCTTTCTTT.